This T cell receptor (beta chain) is drawn from a study of cytomegalovirus exposure and HLA in healthy donors. Study-wide findings and caveats: Rare sequences made up most TCRs, while some public TCRs were found in many donors. One cluster of highly shared sequence variants probably arose as a sequencing artifact. In an earlier analysis, about 87% or about 30%: the productive usage of most TCR beta V segments.

Primers for the PCR totalled 60 Vbeta and 13 Jbeta. Generated by immunoSEQ multiplex PCR, the TCRdb table keeps only in-frame clones and is missing some. Among over 150,000 clones, 80% to 85% were seen once, and the ten largest hold 8.5%. After removal of 4 bases from V and 6 bases from J, the junction contained 8 bases not matched to a gene. CDR3 length: 17 amino acids. The V gene's germline CDR1 is SGHNT and CDR2 YYREEE (reference sequence). Concerning this clone: Antigen specificity is unknown.

Input material: PBMCs. The rearrangement links TRBV5-4 to TRBJ2-2; TRBD2 agrees at 14 bases. The receptor was isolated from a male donor in good health and CMV-seropositive. The CDR3 reads CASSPSGLAGVAGELFF. DNA of the CDR3: TGTGCCAGCAGCCCCTCGGGACTAGCGGGAGTAGCCGGGGAGCTGTTTTTT. Based on the CDR3 plus reference TRBV5-4 and TRBJ2-2, the full variable domain is ETGVTQSPTHLIKTRGQQVTLRCSSQSGHNTVSWYQQALGQGPQFIFQYYREEENGRGNFPPRFSGLQFPNYSSELNVNALELDDSALYLCASSPSGLAGVAGELFFGEGSRLTVL.